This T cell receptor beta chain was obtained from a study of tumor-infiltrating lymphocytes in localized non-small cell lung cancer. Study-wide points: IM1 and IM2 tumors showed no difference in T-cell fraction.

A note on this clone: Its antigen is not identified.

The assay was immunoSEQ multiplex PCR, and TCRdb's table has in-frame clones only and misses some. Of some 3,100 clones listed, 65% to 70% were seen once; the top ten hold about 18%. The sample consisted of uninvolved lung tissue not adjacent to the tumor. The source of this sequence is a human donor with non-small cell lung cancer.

This CDR3 is CATSGRGSELGYYGYTF. For the CDR3, the DNA is TGTGCCACCAGCGGGAGGGGGTCAGAATTGGGTTACTATGGCTACACCTTC. V is TRBV15 and J is TRBJ1-2, with a tentative D call TRBD1 (6 bases). Between the trimmed V and J ends, which lost 5 bases and 3 bases, there was a span of 22 bases. The CDR3 sequence is 17 residues long. Germline values: CDR1 LNHNV, CDR2 YYDKDF (reference sequence).